This entry concerns a single T cell receptor (beta chain). This entry is derived from a study of OX40 agonist ivuxolimab in advanced cancers. Study context: At about 82% male, the cohort had a mean age of roughly 60 years, ranging from about 23 to 79.

TCRdb's table, derived via immunoSEQ multiplex PCR, lists solely in-frame clones and lacks some. Seen here are just over 90,000 clones, around 90% observed once, and the top ten hold under 4%. The CDR3 has 18 residues. Germline assignment: CDR1 SGHTA and CDR2 FQGNSA. Trimming left V 3 bases short and J 1 base short, with 21 bases between. The clonotype comes from an adult with an advanced solid tumor such as melanoma, head and neck, liver or kidney cancer. The material sequenced was CD4+ or CD8+ T cells sorted from blood, taken in a trial of the OX40 agonist ivuxolimab. The chain is built from TRBV7-2 and TRBJ2-5, with unresolved D. CDR3 sequence reads: CASSFLGISTSSQETQYF. As DNA, the CDR3 is TGTGCCAGCAGCTTTTTAGGTATTAGCACTTCTAGCCAAGAGACCCAGTACTTC.